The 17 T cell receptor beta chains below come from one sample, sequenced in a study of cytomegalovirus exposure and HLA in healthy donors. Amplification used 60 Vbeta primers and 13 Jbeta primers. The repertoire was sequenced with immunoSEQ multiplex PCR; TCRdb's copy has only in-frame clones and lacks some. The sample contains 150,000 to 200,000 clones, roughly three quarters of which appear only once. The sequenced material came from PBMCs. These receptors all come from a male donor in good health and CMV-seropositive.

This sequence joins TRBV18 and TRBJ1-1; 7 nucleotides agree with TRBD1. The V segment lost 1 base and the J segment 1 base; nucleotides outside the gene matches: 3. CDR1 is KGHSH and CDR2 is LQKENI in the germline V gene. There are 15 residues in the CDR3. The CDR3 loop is CASSPQGAPNTEAFF. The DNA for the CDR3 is TGTGCCAGCTCACCACAGGGGGCCCCGAACACTGAAGCTTTCTTT.

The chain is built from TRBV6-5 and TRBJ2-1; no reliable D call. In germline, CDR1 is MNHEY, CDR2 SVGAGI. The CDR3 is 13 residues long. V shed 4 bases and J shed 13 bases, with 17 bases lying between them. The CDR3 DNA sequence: TGTGCCAGCAGTTTTGGAGCGAACGAGAAACAGTTCTTC. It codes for CASSFGANEKQFF.

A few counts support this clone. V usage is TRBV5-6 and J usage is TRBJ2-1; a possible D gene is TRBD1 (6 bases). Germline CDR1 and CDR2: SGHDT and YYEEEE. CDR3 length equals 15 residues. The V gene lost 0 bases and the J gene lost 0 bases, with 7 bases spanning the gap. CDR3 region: CASSLGGGSYNEQFF. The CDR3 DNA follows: TGTGCCAGCAGCTTGGGAGGGGGCTCCTACAATGAGCAGTTCTTC. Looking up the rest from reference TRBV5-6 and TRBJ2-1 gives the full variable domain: DAGVTQSPTHLIKTRGQQVTLRCSPKSGHDTVSWYQQALGQGPQFIFQYYEEEERQRGNFPDRFSGHQFPNYSSELNVNALLLGDSALYLCASSLGGGSYNEQFFGPGTRLTVL.

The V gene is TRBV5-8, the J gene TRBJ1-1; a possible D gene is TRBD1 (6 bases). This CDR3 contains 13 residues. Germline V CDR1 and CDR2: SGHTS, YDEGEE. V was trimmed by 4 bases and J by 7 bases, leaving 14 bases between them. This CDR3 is CASSLTRGREAFF. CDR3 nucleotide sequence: TGTGCCAGCAGCCTTACCAGGGGCCGTGAAGCTTTCTTT.

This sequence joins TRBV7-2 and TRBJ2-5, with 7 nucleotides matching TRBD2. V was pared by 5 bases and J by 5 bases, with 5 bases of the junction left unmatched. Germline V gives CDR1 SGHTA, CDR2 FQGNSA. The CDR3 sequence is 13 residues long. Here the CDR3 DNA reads TGTGCCAGCAGCCCGATTAGCGGGGAGACCCAGTACTTC. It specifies CASSPISGETQYF.

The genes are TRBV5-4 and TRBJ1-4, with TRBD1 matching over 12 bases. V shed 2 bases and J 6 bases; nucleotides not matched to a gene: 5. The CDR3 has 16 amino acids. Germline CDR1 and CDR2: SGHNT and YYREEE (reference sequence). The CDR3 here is CASSFKGQGAHEKLFF. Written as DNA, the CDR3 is TGTGCCAGCAGCTTCAAGGGACAGGGGGCCCATGAAAAACTGTTTTTT.

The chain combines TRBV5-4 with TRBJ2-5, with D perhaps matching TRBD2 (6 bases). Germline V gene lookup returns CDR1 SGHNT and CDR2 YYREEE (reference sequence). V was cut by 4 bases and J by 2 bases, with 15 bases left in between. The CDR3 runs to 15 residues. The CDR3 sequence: CASSRRLGFQETQYF. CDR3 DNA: TGTGCCAGCAGCCGTAGACTAGGATTTCAAGAGACCCAGTACTTC.

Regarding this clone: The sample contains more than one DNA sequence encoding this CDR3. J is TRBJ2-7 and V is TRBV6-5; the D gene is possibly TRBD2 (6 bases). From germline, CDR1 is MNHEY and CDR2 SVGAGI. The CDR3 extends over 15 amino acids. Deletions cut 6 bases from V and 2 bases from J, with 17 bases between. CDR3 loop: CASSRARTIPYEQYF. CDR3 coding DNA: TGTGCCAGCAGCCGGGCCCGGACTATTCCCTACGAGCAGTACTTC.

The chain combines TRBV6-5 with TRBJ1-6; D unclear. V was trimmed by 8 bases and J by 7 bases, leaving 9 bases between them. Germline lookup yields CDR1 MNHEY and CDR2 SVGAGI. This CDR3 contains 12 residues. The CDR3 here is CASALTNSPLHF. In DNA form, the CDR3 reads TGTGCCAGCGCGCTTACCAATTCACCCCTCCACTTT.

In nucleotides, the CDR3 is TGTGCCAGCAGCTTTCAGGGGAGCACAGATACGCAGTATTTT. Protein product: CASSFQGSTDTQYF. This chain joins TRBV7-9 and TRBJ2-3; D may be TRBD1 (6 bases). Deletions cut 3 bases from V and 0 bases from J, with 7 bases between. The germline CDR1 and CDR2 sequences are SEHNR and FQNEAQ (reference sequence). The CDR3 covers 14 residues.

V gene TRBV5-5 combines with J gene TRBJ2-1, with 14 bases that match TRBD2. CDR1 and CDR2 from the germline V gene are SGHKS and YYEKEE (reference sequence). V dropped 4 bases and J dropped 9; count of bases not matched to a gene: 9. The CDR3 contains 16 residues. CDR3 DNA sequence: TGTGCCAGCAGCCTCCGGACTAGCGGGGGGTTCAGTGAGCAGTTCTTC. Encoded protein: CASSLRTSGGFSEQFF.

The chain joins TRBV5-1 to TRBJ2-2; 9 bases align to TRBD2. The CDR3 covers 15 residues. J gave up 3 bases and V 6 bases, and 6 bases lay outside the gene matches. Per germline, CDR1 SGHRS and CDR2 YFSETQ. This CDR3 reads CASISGGSDTGELFF. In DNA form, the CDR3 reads TGCGCCAGCATTAGCGGGGGATCGGACACCGGGGAGCTGTTTTTT.

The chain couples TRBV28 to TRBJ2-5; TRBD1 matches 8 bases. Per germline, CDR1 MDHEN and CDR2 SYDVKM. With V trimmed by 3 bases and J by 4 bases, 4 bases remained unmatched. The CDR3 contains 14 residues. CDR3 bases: TGTGCCAGCAGTTTTGGCAGGGGGCGAGAGACCCAGTACTTC. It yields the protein CASSFGRGRETQYF. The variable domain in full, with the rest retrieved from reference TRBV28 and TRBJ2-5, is DVKVTQSSRYLVKRTGEKVFLECVQDMDHENMFWYRQDPGLGLRLIYFSYDVKMKEKGDIPEGYSVSREKKERFSLILESASTNQTSMYLCASSFGRGRETQYFGPGTRLLVL.

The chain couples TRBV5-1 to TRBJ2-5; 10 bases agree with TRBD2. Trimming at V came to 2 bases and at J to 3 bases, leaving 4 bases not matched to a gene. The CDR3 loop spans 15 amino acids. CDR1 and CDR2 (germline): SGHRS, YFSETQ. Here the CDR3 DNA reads TGCGCCAGCAGCTTCTGGACTAGCGGAAAAGAGACCCAGTACTTC. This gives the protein CASSFWTSGKETQYF.

CDR3 loop: CASSSPGPTGGLFF. The CDR3 DNA reads TGTGCCAGCAGTTCGCCGGGACCGACGGGGGGACTGTTTTTT. The chain couples TRBV27 to TRBJ1-4, with a weak D call TRBD1 (5 bases). Germline V gene data show CDR1 as MNHEY and CDR2 as SMNVEV (reference sequence). The length of the CDR3 is 14 residues. Trimming removed 4 bases from V and 13 bases from J, with 19 bases in between.

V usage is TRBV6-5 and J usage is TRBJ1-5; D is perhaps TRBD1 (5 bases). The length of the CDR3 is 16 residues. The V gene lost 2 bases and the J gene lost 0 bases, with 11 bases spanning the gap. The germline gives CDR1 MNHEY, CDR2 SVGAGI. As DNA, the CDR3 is TGTGCCAGCAGTTACCGGGGGGAATATAGCAATCAGCCCCAGCATTTT. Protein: CASSYRGEYSNQPQHF.

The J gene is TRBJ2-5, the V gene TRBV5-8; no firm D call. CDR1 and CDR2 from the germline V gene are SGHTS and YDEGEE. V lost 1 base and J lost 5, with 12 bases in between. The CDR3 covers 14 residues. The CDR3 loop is CASSLQSKAETQYF. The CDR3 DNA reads TGTGCCAGCAGCTTGCAGTCCAAAGCGGAGACCCAGTACTTC.